This TCR beta chain came from a study of siplizumab effects on memory and regulatory T cells. Study-wide points: Naive-or-memory phenotypes were unassignable for roughly 80-97% of proliferating CD4+ or CD8+ clones. A major contribution to the alloresponse seemed to be made by naive T cells, which seemed more diverse than memory cells.

Per individual sample, 95,000 to 100,000 TCR templates were assayed. Sequenced by immunoSEQ multiplex PCR; TCRdb stores in-frame clones only, minus some. Counted here are roughly 26,000 clones, around 83% occurring once; the ten biggest clones make up 20% to 25%. From germline, CDR1 is SGHRS and CDR2 YFSETQ. V gave up 5 bases and J gave up 0 bases, with 12 bases separating them. CDR3 length: 15 amino acids. Unstimulated subsets comprising naive, memory, effector memory and TEMRA cells were sequenced in three donor pairs. For this clone: Its antigen is currently unknown.

This rearrangement joins TRBV5-1 to TRBJ2-1; TRBD2 is a possible D gene (6 bases). The sequencing sample was made of memory CD4+ T cells sorted from blood. This clonotype was sampled from a human donor in good health. The CDR3 DNA reads as TGCGCCAGCAGACTGGCGGGAAACTCCTACAATGAGCAGTTCTTC. Translating it yields CASRLAGNSYNEQFF.